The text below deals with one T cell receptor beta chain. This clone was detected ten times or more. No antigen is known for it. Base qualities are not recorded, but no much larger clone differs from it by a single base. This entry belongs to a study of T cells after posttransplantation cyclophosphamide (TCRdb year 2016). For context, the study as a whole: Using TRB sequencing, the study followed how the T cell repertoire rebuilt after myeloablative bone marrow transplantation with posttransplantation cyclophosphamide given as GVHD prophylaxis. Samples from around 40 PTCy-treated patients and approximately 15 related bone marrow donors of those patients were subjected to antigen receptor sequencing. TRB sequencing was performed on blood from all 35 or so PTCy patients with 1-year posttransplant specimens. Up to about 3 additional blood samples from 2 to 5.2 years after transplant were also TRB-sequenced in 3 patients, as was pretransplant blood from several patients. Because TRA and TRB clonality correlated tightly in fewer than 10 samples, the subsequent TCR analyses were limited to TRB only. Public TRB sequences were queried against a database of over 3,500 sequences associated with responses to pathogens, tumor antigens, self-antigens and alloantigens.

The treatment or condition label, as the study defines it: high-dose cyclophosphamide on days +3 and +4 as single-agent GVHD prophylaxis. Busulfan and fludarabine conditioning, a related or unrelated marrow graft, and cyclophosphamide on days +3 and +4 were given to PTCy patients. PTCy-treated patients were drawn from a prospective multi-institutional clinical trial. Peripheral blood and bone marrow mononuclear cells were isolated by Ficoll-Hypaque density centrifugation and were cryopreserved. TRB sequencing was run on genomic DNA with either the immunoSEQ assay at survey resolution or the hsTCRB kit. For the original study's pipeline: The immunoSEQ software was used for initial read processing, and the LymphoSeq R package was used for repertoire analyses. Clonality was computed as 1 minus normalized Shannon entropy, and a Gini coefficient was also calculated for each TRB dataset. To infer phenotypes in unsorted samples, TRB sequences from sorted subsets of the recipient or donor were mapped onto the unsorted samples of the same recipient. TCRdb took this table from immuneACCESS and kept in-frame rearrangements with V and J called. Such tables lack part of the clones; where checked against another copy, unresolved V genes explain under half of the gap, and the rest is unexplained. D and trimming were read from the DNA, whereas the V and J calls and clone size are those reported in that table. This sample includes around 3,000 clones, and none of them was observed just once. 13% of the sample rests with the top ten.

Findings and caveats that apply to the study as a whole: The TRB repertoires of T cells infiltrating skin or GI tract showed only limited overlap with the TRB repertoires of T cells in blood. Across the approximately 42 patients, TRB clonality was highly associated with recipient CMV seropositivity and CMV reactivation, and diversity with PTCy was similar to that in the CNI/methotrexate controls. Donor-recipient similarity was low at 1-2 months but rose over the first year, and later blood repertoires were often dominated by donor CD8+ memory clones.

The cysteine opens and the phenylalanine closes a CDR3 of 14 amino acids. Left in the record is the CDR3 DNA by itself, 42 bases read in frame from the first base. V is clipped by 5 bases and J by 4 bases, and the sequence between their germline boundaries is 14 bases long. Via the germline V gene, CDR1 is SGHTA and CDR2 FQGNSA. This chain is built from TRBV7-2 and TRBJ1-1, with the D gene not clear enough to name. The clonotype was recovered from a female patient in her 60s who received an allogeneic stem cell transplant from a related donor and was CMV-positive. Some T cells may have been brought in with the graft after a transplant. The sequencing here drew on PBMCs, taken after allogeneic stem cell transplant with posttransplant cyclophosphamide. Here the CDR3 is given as CASSTMAGGTEAFF. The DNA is TGTGCCAGCAGCACTATGGCTGGCGGCACTGAAGCTTTCTTT.